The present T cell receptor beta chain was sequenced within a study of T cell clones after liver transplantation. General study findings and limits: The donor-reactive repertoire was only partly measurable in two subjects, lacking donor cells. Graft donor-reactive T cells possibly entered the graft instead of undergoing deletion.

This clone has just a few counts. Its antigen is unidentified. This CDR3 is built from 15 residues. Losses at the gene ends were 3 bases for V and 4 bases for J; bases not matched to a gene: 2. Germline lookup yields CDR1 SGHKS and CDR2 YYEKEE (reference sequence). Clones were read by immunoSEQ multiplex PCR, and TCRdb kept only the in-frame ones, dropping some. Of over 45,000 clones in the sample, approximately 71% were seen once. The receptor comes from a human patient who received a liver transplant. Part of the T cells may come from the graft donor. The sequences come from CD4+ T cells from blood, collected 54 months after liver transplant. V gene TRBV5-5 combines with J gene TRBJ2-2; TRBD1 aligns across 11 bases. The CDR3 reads CASSSGTGGTGELFF. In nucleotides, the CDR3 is TGTGCCAGCAGCTCTGGGACAGGGGGCACCGGGGAGCTGTTTTTT.